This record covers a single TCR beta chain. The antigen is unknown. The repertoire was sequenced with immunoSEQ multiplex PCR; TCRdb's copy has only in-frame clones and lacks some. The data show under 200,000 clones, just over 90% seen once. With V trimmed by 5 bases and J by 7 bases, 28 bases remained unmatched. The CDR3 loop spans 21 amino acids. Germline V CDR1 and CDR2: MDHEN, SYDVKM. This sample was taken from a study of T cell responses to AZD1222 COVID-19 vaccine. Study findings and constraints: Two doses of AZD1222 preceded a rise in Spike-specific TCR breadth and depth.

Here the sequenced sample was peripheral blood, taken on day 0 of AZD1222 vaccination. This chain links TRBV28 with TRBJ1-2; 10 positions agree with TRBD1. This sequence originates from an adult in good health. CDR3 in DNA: TGTGCCAGCAGTCCGGTCCGGGGGACGACAGGGGGCGAATCAGGACTCGGTGGCTACACCTTC. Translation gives CASSPVRGTTGGESGLGGYTF.